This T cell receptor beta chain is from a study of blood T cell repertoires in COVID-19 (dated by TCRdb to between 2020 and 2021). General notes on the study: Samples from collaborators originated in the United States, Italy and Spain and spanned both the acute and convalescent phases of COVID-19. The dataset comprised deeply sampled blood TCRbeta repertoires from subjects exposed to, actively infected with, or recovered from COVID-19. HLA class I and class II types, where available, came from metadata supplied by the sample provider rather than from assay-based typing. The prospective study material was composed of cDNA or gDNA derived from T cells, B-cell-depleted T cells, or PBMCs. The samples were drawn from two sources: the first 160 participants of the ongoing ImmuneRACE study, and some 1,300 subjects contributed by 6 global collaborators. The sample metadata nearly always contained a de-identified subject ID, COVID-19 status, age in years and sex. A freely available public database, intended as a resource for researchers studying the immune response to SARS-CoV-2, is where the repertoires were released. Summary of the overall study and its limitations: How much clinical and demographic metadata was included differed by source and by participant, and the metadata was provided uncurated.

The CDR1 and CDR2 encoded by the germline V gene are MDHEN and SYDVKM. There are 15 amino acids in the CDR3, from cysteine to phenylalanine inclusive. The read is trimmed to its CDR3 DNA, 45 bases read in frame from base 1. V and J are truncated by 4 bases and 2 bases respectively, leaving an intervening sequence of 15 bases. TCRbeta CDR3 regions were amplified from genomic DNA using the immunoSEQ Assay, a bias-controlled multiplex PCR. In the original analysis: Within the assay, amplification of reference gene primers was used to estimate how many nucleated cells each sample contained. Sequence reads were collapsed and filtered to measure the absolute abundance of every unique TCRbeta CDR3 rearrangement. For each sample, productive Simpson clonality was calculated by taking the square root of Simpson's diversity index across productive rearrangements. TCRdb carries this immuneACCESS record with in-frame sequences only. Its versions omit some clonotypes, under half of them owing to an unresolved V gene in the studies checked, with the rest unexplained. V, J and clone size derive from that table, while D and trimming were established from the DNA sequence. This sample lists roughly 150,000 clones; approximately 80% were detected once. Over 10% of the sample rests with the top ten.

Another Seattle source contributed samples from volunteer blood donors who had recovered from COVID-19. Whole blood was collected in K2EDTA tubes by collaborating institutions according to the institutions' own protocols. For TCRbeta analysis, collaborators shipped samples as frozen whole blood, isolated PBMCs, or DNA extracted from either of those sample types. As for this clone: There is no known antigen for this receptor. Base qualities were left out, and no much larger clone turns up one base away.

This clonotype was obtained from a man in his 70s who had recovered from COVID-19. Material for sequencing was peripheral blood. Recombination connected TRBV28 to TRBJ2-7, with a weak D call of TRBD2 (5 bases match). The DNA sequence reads TGTGCCAGCAGTTCCGCGGCGTCCGGGGCCTACGAGCAGTACTTC. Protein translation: CASSSAASGAYEQYF. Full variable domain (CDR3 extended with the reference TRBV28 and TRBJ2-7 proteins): DVKVTQSSRYLVKRTGEKVFLECVQDMDHENMFWYRQDPGLGLRLIYFSYDVKMKEKGDIPEGYSVSREKKERFSLILESASTNQTSMYLCASSSAASGAYEQYFGPGTRLTVT.